The source of this TCR beta chain is a study of Ad26.COV2.S vaccination and SARS-CoV-2 variants. Only in-frame clones appear in the TCRdb table, and some are missing; sequencing was by immunoSEQ multiplex PCR. The sample has about 140,000 clones; 80% to 90% are singletons. Trimming pared 7 bases from V and 5 bases from J, leaving 27 bases between. The CDR3 totals 17 residues. Germline V gene lookup returns CDR1 SGHRS and CDR2 YFSETQ. This receptor was obtained from a human donor who had recovered from COVID-19. The specimen was peripheral blood, collected after recovery from COVID-19. The rearrangement joins TRBV5-1 to TRBJ1-2; TRBD1 is a possible D gene (6 bases). DNA of the CDR3: TGCGCCAGCGGCGCCGGAGTACGACGGGGGCGCGGGTATGGCTACACCTTC. Amino acid sequence: CASGAGVRRGRGYGYTF. The full variable domain, with the rest looked up from reference TRBV5-1 and TRBJ1-2, is KAGVTQTPRYLIKTRGQQVTLSCSPISGHRSVSWYQQTPGQGLQFLFEYFSETQRNKGNFPGRFSGRQFSNSRSEMNVSTLELGDSALYLCASGAGVRRGRGYGYTFGSGTRLTVV.